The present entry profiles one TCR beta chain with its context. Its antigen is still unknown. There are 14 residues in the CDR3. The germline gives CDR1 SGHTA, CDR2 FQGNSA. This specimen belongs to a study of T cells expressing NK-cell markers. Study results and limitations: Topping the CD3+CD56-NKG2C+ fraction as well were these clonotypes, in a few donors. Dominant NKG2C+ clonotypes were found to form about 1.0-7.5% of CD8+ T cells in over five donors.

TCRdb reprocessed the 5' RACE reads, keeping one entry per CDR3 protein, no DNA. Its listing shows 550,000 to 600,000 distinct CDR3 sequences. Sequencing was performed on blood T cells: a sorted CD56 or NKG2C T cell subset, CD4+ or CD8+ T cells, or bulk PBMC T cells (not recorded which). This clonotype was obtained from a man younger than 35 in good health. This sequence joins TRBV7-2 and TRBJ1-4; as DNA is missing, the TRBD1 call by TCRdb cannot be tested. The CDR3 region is CASSTGQTPRKLFF.